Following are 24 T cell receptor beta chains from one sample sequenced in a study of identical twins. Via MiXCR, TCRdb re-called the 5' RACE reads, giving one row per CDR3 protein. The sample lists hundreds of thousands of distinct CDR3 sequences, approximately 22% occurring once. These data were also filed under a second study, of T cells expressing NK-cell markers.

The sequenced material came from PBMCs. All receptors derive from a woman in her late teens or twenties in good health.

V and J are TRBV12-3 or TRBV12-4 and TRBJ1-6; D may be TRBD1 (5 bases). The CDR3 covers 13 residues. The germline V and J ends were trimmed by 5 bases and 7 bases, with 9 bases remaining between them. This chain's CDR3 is CASSPGPNSPLHF. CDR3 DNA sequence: TGTGCCAGCAGTCCGGGACCGAATTCACCCCTCCACTTT.

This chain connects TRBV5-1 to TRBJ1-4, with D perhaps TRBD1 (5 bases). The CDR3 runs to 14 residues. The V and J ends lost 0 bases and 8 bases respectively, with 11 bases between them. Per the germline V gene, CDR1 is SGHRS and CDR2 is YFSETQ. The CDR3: CASSLGQGWEKLFF. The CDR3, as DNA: TGCGCCAGCAGCTTGGGGCAGGGTTGGGAAAAACTGTTTTTT. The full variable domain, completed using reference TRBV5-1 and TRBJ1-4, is KAGVTQTPRYLIKTRGQQVTLSCSPISGHRSVSWYQQTPGQGLQFLFEYFSETQRNKGNFPGRFSGRQFSNSRSEMNVSTLELGDSALYLCASSLGQGWEKLFFGSGTQLSVL.

The CDR3 reads CSARDLLAGGSPAYNEQFF. DNA for the CDR3: TGCAGTGCTAGGGACCTGCTAGCGGGAGGTTCCCCGGCCTACAATGAGCAGTTCTTC. J is TRBJ2-1 and V is TRBV20-1; 11 bases line up with TRBD2. This CDR3 has 19 residues. The germline V gene has CDR1 DFQATT and CDR2 SNEGSKA (reference sequence). J gave up 2 bases and V 3 bases, and 15 bases lay outside the gene matches.

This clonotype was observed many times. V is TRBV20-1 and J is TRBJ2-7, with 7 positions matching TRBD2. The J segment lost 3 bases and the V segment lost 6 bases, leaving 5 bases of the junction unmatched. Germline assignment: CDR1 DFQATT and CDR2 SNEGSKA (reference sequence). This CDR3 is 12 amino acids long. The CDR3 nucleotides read TGCAGTGCCCGACTAGCAGGCTACGAGCAGTACTTC. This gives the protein CSARLAGYEQYF.

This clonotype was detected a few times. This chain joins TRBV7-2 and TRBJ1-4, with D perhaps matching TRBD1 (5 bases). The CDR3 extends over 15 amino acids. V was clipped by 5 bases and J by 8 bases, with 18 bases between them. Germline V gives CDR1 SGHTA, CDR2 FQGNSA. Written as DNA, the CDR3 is TGTGCCAGCAGCGCGGGGACGGCGGTGGGGGAAAAACTGTTTTTT. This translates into CASSAGTAVGEKLFF. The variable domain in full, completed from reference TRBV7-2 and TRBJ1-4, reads GAGVSQSPSNKVTEKGKDVELRCDPISGHTALYWYRQSLGQGLEFLIYFQGNSAPDKSGLPSDRFSAERTGGSVSTLTIQRTQQEDSAVYLCASSAGTAVGEKLFFGSGTQLSVL.

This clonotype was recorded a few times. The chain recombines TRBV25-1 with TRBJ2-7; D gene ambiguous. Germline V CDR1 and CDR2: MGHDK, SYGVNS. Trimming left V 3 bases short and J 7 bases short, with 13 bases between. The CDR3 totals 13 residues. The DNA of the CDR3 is TGTGCCAGCAGTGACTCGGTCGCGCGGGAGCAGTACTTC. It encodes CASSDSVAREQYF.

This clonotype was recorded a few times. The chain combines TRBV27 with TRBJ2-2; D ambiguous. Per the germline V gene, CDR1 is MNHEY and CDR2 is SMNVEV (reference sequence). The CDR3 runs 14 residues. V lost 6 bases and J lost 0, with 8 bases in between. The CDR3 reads CASRPGANTGELFF. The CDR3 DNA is TGTGCCAGCAGGCCGGGTGCGAACACCGGGGAGCTGTTTTTT.

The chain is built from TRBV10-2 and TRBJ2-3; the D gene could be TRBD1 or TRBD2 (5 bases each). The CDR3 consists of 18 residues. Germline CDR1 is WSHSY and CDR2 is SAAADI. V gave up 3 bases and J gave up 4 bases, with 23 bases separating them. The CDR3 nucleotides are TGCGCCAGCAGTGAATCGGTAGACGACAGTTTGAGGGCAGATACGCAGTATTTT. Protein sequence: CASSESVDDSLRADTQYF.

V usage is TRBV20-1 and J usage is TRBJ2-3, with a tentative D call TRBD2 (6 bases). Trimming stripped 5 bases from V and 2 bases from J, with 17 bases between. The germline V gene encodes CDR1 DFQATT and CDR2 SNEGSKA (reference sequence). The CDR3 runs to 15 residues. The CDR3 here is CSALPIADYTDTQYF. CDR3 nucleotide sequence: TGCAGTGCTTTGCCTATTGCGGACTACACAGATACGCAGTATTTT.

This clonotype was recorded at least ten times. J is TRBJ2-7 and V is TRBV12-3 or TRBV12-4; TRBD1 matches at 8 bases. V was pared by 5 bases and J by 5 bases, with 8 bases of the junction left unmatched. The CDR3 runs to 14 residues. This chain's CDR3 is CASSPRTGTHEQYF. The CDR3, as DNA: TGTGCCAGCAGTCCGCGGACAGGGACTCACGAGCAGTACTTC.

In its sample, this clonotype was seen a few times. CDR3 residues: CSAAGTHKNIQYF. The DNA for the CDR3 is TGCAGTGCAGCCGGGACTCACAAAAACATTCAGTACTTC. V usage is TRBV20-1 and J usage is TRBJ2-4; TRBD2 is a possible D gene (6 bases). The CDR3 has 13 residues. V shed 6 bases and J shed 3 bases, with 12 bases lying between them. Germline loops: CDR1 DFQATT, CDR2 SNEGSKA (reference sequence).

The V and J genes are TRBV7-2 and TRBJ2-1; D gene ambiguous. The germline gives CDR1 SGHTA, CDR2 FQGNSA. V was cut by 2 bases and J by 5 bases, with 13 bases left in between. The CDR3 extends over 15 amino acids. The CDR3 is CASSLWWRSNNEQFF. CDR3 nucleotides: TGTGCCAGCAGCTTATGGTGGAGAAGCAACAATGAGCAGTTCTTC. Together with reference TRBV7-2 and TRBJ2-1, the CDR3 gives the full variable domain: GAGVSQSPSNKVTEKGKDVELRCDPISGHTALYWYRQSLGQGLEFLIYFQGNSAPDKSGLPSDRFSAERTGGSVSTLTIQRTQQEDSAVYLCASSLWWRSNNEQFFGPGTRLTVL.

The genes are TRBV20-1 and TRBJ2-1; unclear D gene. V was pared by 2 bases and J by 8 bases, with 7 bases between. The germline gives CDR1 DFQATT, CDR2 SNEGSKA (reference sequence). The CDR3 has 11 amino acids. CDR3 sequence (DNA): TGCAGTGCTAGATCCCCCCATGAGCAGTTCTTC. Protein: CSARSPHEQFF.

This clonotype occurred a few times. This CDR3 is CASSRYGRLSYNEQFF. The CDR3 DNA is TGCGCCAGCAGCCGCTACGGACGGCTATCCTACAATGAGCAGTTCTTC. V is TRBV10-2 and J is TRBJ2-1; D is undetermined. Germline values: CDR1 WSHSY, CDR2 SAAADI. Trimming shortened V by 6 bases and J by 1 base, and 16 bases separated the two germline ends. This CDR3 spans 16 amino acids.

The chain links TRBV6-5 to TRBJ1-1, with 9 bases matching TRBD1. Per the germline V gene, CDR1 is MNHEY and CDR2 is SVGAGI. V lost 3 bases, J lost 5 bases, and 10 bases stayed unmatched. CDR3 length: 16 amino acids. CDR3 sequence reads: CASSYTGTGLWTEAFF. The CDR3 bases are TGTGCCAGCAGTTATACCGGGACAGGGTTATGGACTGAAGCTTTCTTT.

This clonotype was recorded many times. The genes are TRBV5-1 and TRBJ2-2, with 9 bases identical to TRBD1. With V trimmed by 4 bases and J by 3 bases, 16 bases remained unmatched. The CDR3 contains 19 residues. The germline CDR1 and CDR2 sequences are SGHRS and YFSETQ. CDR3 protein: CASSTLPGQGEEHTGELFF. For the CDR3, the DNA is TGCGCCAGCAGCACCTTACCGGGACAGGGTGAGGAGCACACCGGGGAGCTGTTTTTT. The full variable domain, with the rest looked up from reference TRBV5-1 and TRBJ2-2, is KAGVTQTPRYLIKTRGQQVTLSCSPISGHRSVSWYQQTPGQGLQFLFEYFSETQRNKGNFPGRFSGRQFSNSRSEMNVSTLELGDSALYLCASSTLPGQGEEHTGELFFGEGSRLTVL.

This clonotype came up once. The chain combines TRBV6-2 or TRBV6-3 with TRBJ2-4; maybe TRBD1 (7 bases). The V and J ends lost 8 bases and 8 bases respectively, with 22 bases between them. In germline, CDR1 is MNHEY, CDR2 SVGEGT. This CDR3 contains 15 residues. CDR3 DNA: TGTGCCAGCGCTTTTCCACCCAGGGGGGAATACATTCAGTACTTC. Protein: CASAFPPRGEYIQYF.

CDR3 residues: CASSLARGTTDTQYF. Written as DNA, the CDR3 is TGCGCCAGCAGCTTGGCGCGGGGAACAACAGATACGCAGTATTTT. This sequence joins TRBV5-1 and TRBJ2-3, with D perhaps TRBD2 (6 bases). CDR3 length: 15 residues. Germline CDR1 reads SGHRS; CDR2 reads YFSETQ. V shed 0 bases and J shed 3 bases, with 11 bases lying between them. Filled out from reference TRBV5-1 and TRBJ2-3, the complete variable domain reads KAGVTQTPRYLIKTRGQQVTLSCSPISGHRSVSWYQQTPGQGLQFLFEYFSETQRNKGNFPGRFSGRQFSNSRSEMNVSTLELGDSALYLCASSLARGTTDTQYFGPGTRLTVL.

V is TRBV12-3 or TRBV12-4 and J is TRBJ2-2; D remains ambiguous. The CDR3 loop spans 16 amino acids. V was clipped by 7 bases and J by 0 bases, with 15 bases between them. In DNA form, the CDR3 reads TGTGCCAGCAATCGTTTGGGGTTCGCGAACACCGGGGAGCTGTTTTTT. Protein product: CASNRLGFANTGELFF.

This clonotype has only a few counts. The CDR3 region has the DNA TGTGCCAGCAGATTTAGCGGGGCTGGCCCCTACGAGCAGTACTTC. This encodes CASRFSGAGPYEQYF. This chain links TRBV12-3 or TRBV12-4 with TRBJ2-7; 8 positions match TRBD2. V was clipped by 6 bases and J by 2 bases; unmatched bases: 9. The CDR3 is made up of 15 amino acids.

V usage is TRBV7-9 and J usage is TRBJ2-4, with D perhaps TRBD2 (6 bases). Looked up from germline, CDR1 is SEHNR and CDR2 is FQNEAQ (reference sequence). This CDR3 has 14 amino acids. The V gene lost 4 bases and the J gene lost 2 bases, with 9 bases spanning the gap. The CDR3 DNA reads TGTGCCAGCAGCTGGGAGGAAACCAAAAACATTCAGTACTTC. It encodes CASSWEETKNIQYF.

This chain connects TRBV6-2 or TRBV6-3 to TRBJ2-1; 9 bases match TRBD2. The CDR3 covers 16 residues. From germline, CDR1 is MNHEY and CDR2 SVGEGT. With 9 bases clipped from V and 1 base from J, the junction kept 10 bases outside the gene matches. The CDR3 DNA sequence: TGTGCCAGTGACTTTGGGCTAGCGGGATCCTACAATGAGCAGTTCTTC. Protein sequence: CASDFGLAGSYNEQFF.

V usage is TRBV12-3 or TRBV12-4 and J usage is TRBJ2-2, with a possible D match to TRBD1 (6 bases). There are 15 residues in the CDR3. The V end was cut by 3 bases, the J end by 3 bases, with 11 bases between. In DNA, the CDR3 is TGTGCCAGCAGTTTCAGGGCAGGGGACACCGGGGAGCTGTTTTTT. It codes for CASSFRAGDTGELFF.

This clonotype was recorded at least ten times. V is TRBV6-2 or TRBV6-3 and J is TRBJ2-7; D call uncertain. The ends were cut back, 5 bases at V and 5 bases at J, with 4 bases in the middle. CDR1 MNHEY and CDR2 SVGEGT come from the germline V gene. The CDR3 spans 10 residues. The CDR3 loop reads CASSSHEQYF. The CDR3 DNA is TGTGCCAGCAGTAGCCACGAGCAGTACTTC.